The rows below give T cell receptor beta chains drawn from one sample of a study of cytomegalovirus exposure and HLA in healthy donors. The data were produced by immunoSEQ multiplex PCR, yet TCRdb's version contains in-frame clones alone and is incomplete. The sample records 110,000 to 150,000 clones, over 60% being singletons. Sequenced material: PBMCs. Receptors originate from a woman aged 25-40 years in good health and CMV-seronegative. Each CDR3 is given with its conserved first and last residue. The D gene is left open where the match is weak. Clone sizes are given selectively: once, few, many, or a class where the clone is expanded.

J: TRBJ2-6
D: NA
size: NA
V: TRBV5-6
CDR3: CASSLKPGVGGANVLTF
DNA: TGTGCCAGCAGCTTGAAACCAGGGGTTGGCGGGGCCAACGTCCTGACTTTC

J: TRBJ1-1
D: TRBD1
size: NA
V: TRBV4-1
CDR3: CASSQRTGALTEAFF
DNA: TGCGCCAGCAGCCAAAGGACAGGGGCCCTCACTGAAGCTTTCTTT

J: TRBJ1-5
D: NA
size: NA
V: TRBV2
CDR3: CASRAQGIRQPQHF
DNA: TGTGCCAGCAGAGCTCAGGGAATTCGTCAGCCCCAGCATTTT

J: TRBJ2-1
D: TRBD1
size: NA
V: TRBV7-9
CDR3: CASSEGAGEQFF
DNA: TGTGCCAGCAGCGAGGGGGCCGGTGAGCAGTTCTTC

J: TRBJ2-5
D: TRBD1
size: NA
V: TRBV2
CDR3: CASKPGTAQETQYF
DNA: TGTGCCAGCAAACCGGGGACAGCACAAGAGACCCAGTACTTC

J: TRBJ2-7
D: TRBD2
size: NA
V: TRBV5-1
CDR3: CASSFGGGGYEQYF
DNA: TGCGCCAGCAGCTTTGGTGGGGGGGGATACGAGCAGTACTTC

J: TRBJ2-7
D: NA
size: NA
V: TRBV7-7
CDR3: CASSPAPGRHYEQYF
DNA: TGTGCTAGCAGCCCAGCTCCCGGGAGACACTACGAGCAGTACTTC

J: TRBJ1-2
D: NA
size: NA
V: TRBV18
CDR3: CASSGGLSNGYTF
DNA: TGTGCCAGCTCCGGGGGTCTTAGTAACGGCTACACCTTC

J: TRBJ1-2
D: NA
size: NA
V: TRBV5-5
CDR3: CASSLELGARVDYGYTF
DNA: TGTGCCAGCAGCTTGGAACTTGGGGCCAGAGTAGACTATGGCTACACCTTC

J: TRBJ2-3
D: TRBD2
size: NA
V: TRBV5-6
CDR3: CASSFRTSGGTDTQYF
DNA: TGTGCCAGCAGCTTTAGGACTAGCGGGGGTACAGATACGCAGTATTTT

J: TRBJ1-6
D: NA
size: NA
V: TRBV27
CDR3: CASSLDLGGKGSYNSPLHF
DNA: TGTGCCAGCAGTTTAGATCTGGGGGGGAAAGGATCCTATAATTCACCCCTCCACTTT

J: TRBJ1-2
D: TRBD1
size: NA
V: TRBV19
CDR3: CASSIAGQVVGYTF
DNA: TGTGCCAGTAGTATAGCGGGACAGGTTGTTGGCTACACCTTC

J: TRBJ2-4
D: NA
size: few
V: TRBV6-1
CDR3: CASSEPAGQRLAKNIQYF
DNA: TGTGCCAGCAGTGAACCGGCGGGACAGCGTTTAGCCAAAAACATTCAGTACTTC

J: TRBJ2-7
D: TRBD1
size: NA
V: TRBV11-2
CDR3: CASSGGTATFLYEQYF
DNA: TGTGCCAGCAGCGGTGGGACAGCCACCTTTCTCTACGAGCAGTACTTC

J: TRBJ1-5
D: NA
size: NA
V: TRBV19
CDR3: CASRGGNQPQHF
DNA: TGTGCCAGTAGAGGGGGTAATCAGCCCCAGCATTTT

J: TRBJ1-1
D: TRBD1
size: few
V: TRBV19
CDR3: CASSPEDRELTEAFF
DNA: TGTGCCAGTAGTCCCGAGGACAGGGAATTGACTGAAGCTTTCTTT

J: TRBJ2-1
D: TRBD2
size: NA
V: TRBV30
CDR3: CAWSVSRGGVEQFF
DNA: TGTGCCTGGAGTGTAAGTCGGGGGGGTGTTGAGCAGTTCTTC

J: TRBJ2-1
D: NA
size: NA
V: TRBV6-6
CDR3: CASTQANRYNEQFF
DNA: TGTGCCAGTACCCAGGCAAACCGTTACAATGAGCAGTTCTTC

J: TRBJ2-5
D: TRBD2
size: NA
V: TRBV5-1
CDR3: CASSLASGGVQETQYF
DNA: TGCGCCAGCAGCTTGGCTAGCGGGGGGGTCCAAGAGACCCAGTACTTC

J: TRBJ2-4
D: TRBD1
size: NA
V: TRBV19
CDR3: CASNSVTGDIQYF
DNA: TGTGCCAGTAACTCGGTTACAGGGGACATTCAGTACTTC

J: TRBJ1-4
D: TRBD1
size: NA
V: TRBV18
CDR3: CASSPTGATEKLFF
DNA: TGTGCCAGCTCACCAACAGGGGCGACTGAAAAACTGTTTTTT

J: TRBJ1-2
D: TRBD1
size: few
V: TRBV29-1
CDR3: CSVDRDGYTF
DNA: TGCAGCGTGGACAGGGACGGCTACACCTTC

J: TRBJ2-7
D: TRBD1
size: NA
V: TRBV5-1
CDR3: CASSLGQGRYEQYF
DNA: TGCGCCAGCAGCTTGGGACAGGGACGTTACGAGCAGTACTTC

J: TRBJ2-2
D: TRBD1
size: NA
V: TRBV30
CDR3: CVRQGVNTGELFF
DNA: TGTGTAAGACAGGGGGTGAACACCGGGGAGCTGTTTTTT

J: TRBJ2-1
D: TRBD1
size: NA
V: TRBV6-1
CDR3: CASSGGQGRGNEQFF
DNA: TGTGCCAGCAGTGGGGGACAGGGTCGAGGCAATGAGCAGTTCTTC

J: TRBJ2-2
D: NA
size: few
V: TRBV4-1
CDR3: CASSQLTGELFF
DNA: TGCGCCAGCAGCCAACTCACCGGGGAGCTGTTTTTT

J: TRBJ2-3
D: TRBD2
size: NA
V: TRBV4-3
CDR3: CASSQDPSRGALSDTQYF
DNA: TGCGCCAGCAGCCAAGATCCTTCGCGGGGGGCGTTATCAGATACGCAGTATTTT